The 15 T cell receptor beta chains below were found in one sample sequenced in a study of T cell responses to AZD1222 COVID-19 vaccine. Sequencing was performed with immunoSEQ multiplex PCR; in TCRdb, only in-frame clones are kept and a portion is missing. The sample contains about 150,000 clones, about 91% of which appear only once. This specimen was peripheral blood, taken on day 0 of AZD1222 vaccination. All receptors come from an adult in good health.

This clone was observed once. The V call is TRBV11-2, the J call TRBJ1-3; D not certain. The CDR3 contains 15 residues. The V end was cut by 5 bases, the J end by 0 bases, with 11 bases between. The germline V gene encodes CDR1 SGHAT and CDR2 FQNNGV. The CDR3 here is CASSIIGDSGNTIYF. The CDR3 DNA follows: TGTGCCAGCAGCATCATTGGAGACTCTGGAAACACCATATATTTT. Combining the CDR3 with reference TRBV11-2 and TRBJ1-3 gives the whole variable domain EAGVAQSPRYKIIEKRQSVAFWCNPISGHATLYWYQQILGQGPKLLIQFQNNGVVDDSQLPKDRFSAERLKGVDSTLKIQPAKLEDSAVYLCASSIIGDSGNTIYFGEGSWLTVV.

This clone was found once. The chain joins TRBV28 to TRBJ1-5, with a possible D match to TRBD1 (5 bases). The CDR3 is 15 amino acids. Germline loops: CDR1 MDHEN, CDR2 SYDVKM. Trimming left V 2 bases short and J 7 bases short, with 15 bases between. The CDR3 region has the DNA TGTGCCAGCAGTTTACGGTCCGGGACGCGGCAGCCCCAGCATTTT. Translating it yields CASSLRSGTRQPQHF. Based on the CDR3 plus reference TRBV28 and TRBJ1-5, the full variable domain is DVKVTQSSRYLVKRTGEKVFLECVQDMDHENMFWYRQDPGLGLRLIYFSYDVKMKEKGDIPEGYSVSREKKERFSLILESASTNQTSMYLCASSLRSGTRQPQHFGDGTRLSIL.

This chain uses TRBV5-1 with TRBJ2-3; no clear D. Trimming cost V 0 bases and J 2 bases, with 13 bases left between them. Per germline, CDR1 SGHRS and CDR2 YFSETQ. This CDR3 is 16 amino acids long. CDR3 sequence reads: CASSLEGSDDTDTQYF. CDR3 nucleotide sequence: TGCGCCAGCAGCTTGGAAGGATCGGACGACACAGATACGCAGTATTTT.

CDR3 DNA: TGCGCCAGCAGCCTACAATCAGCAAACTATGGCTACACCTTC. This translates into CASSLQSANYGYTF. J is TRBJ1-2 and V is TRBV5-1; D not resolved. Germline loops: CDR1 SGHRS, CDR2 YFSETQ. This CDR3 has 14 residues. The V end lost 4 bases, the J end lost 2 bases, and 12 bases lay between the germline ends.

This clone was recorded once. This chain connects TRBV6-6 to TRBJ1-2, with 7 bases identical to TRBD1. The V segment lost 2 bases and the J segment 4 bases; nucleotides outside the gene matches: 4. From germline, CDR1 is MNHNY and CDR2 SVGAGI (reference sequence). There are 14 residues in the CDR3. DNA of the CDR3: TGTGCCAGCAGTTACCTCCGGGACAGCTATGGCTACACCTTC. Its protein is CASSYLRDSYGYTF.

The rearrangement uses TRBV6-5 and TRBJ1-2; the D is unclear. The ends were cut back, 6 bases at V and 8 bases at J, with 16 bases in the middle. The CDR3 has 13 amino acids. Germline loops: CDR1 MNHEY, CDR2 SVGAGI. CDR3 sequence (DNA): TGTGCCAGCAGCCCGAGTAGACTTGGCGGCTACACCTTC. This gives the protein CASSPSRLGGYTF.

This chain connects TRBV19 to TRBJ1-1; D is unresolved. Trimming removed 1 base at V and 4 bases at J, with 7 bases between. The CDR3 sequence is 13 residues long. Germline-derived CDR1 and CDR2 are LNHDA and SQIVND (reference sequence). CDR3 sequence: CASSIVDSTEAFF. The CDR3 DNA reads TGTGCCAGTAGTATAGTTGACTCCACTGAAGCTTTCTTT.

This CDR3 is CASRGIRTGGYEQYF. As DNA, the CDR3 is TGTGCCAGCAGAGGAATCCGGACAGGGGGCTACGAGCAGTACTTC. The gene calls are TRBV11-3 and TRBJ2-7, with 10 bases matching TRBD1. V dropped 6 bases and J dropped 3; count of bases not matched to a gene: 8. CDR1 and CDR2 (germline): SGHNT, YENEEA. The CDR3 sequence is 15 residues long. The whole variable domain, filled in from reference TRBV11-3 and TRBJ2-7, reads EAGVVQSPRYKIIEKKQPVAFWCNPISGHNTLYWYLQNLGQGPELLIRYENEEAVDDSQLPKDRFSAERLKGVDSTLKIQPAELGDSAVYLCASRGIRTGGYEQYFGPGTRLTVT.

Here the CDR3 reads CASSLGLWNNEQFF. CDR3 in DNA: TGTGCCAGCAGCTTGGGACTTTGGAATAATGAGCAGTTCTTC. The rearrangement joins TRBV5-4 to TRBJ2-1; no definite D call. Trimming removed 0 bases at V and 7 bases at J, with 11 bases between. This CDR3 is built from 14 residues. Germline V gene data show CDR1 as SGHNT and CDR2 as YYREEE (reference sequence). The full variable domain, completed using reference TRBV5-4 and TRBJ2-1, is ETGVTQSPTHLIKTRGQQVTLRCSSQSGHNTVSWYQQALGQGPQFIFQYYREEENGRGNFPPRFSGLQFPNYSSELNVNALELDDSALYLCASSLGLWNNEQFFGPGTRLTVL.

This clone was detected only once. The chain employs TRBV24-1 and TRBJ1-4; unclear D gene. Germline CDR1 reads KGHDR; CDR2 reads SFDVKD. The length of the CDR3 is 15 residues. With 3 bases removed from V and 8 bases from J, the gap between germline ends came to 15 bases. This CDR3 reads CATSDAGPESEKLFF. Here the CDR3 DNA reads TGTGCCACCAGTGATGCCGGACCTGAGAGCGAAAAACTGTTTTTT.

V gene TRBV4-3 combines with J gene TRBJ1-2; D unclear. This CDR3 contains 16 residues. Germline values: CDR1 LGHNA, CDR2 YSLEER. V was trimmed by 0 bases and J by 5 bases, leaving 16 bases between them. CDR3 sequence (DNA): TGCGCCAGCAGCCAAGAATTACTGGACGATGGGTATGGCTACACCTTC. This encodes CASSQELLDDGYGYTF.

Here the CDR3 reads CASSLTAGTDTQYF. Written as DNA, the CDR3 is TGCGCCAGCAGCTTGACGGCAGGCACAGATACGCAGTATTTT. This chain joins TRBV5-1 and TRBJ2-3; D remains unclear. The V gene lost 1 base and the J gene lost 1 base, with 7 bases spanning the gap. Looked up from germline, CDR1 is SGHRS and CDR2 is YFSETQ. The CDR3 spans 14 residues.

The chain recombines TRBV4-2 with TRBJ2-2, with D perhaps TRBD1 (6 bases). The CDR3 runs 16 residues. CDR1 and CDR2 (germline): LGHNA, YNFKEQ. The V gene lost 4 bases and the J gene lost 8 bases, with 20 bases spanning the gap. The CDR3 loop is CASSRSLGARQGELFF. In DNA form, the CDR3 reads TGTGCCAGCAGCCGGAGCCTGGGGGCGCGTCAGGGGGAGCTGTTTTTT.

CDR3: CASSALLDIGTNEQFF. CDR3 DNA: TGTGCCAGCAGCGCATTACTAGATATAGGGACTAATGAGCAGTTCTTC. This chain uses TRBV9 with TRBJ2-1; D is perhaps TRBD2 (6 bases). V shed 3 bases and J shed 7 bases, with 20 bases lying between them. The germline CDR1 and CDR2 sequences are SGDLS and YYNGEE. The CDR3 runs 16 residues.

This clone was recorded only once. This rearrangement joins TRBV7-9 to TRBJ1-5, with D possibly matching TRBD1 (6 bases). The germline V and J ends were trimmed by 5 bases and 2 bases, with 16 bases remaining between them. The CDR3 has 16 amino acids. In germline, CDR1 is SEHNR, CDR2 FQNEAQ (reference sequence). CDR3 amino acids: CASSTHTGLGNQPQHF. DNA for the CDR3: TGTGCCAGCAGCACCCATACAGGGCTTGGCAATCAGCCCCAGCATTTT.